Following are 23 T cell receptor beta chains from one sample sequenced in a study of circulating and synovial CD4+ cells in juvenile arthritis. Method: immunoSEQ multiplex PCR; TCRdb's copy keeps in-frame clones and lacks some. The data contain some 35,000 clones, 90% to 95% of them singletons. The sequencing input was CD4+ T cells from blood. All receptors come from a human donor with juvenile idiopathic arthritis.

Comments on this clone: At one of its ends the junction is not consistent with the germline gene, which may arise from a read error. The chain joins TRBV11-2 to TRBJ2-7, with D perhaps TRBD1 (5 bases). The CDR3 is made up of 15 amino acids. Germline CDR1 and CDR2: SGHAT and FQNNGV. This CDR3 reads CASSLDVARAYEQYF. For the CDR3, the DNA is TGTGCCAGCAGCCTAGACGTGGCCAGGGCCTACGAGCAGTACTTC.

The chain combines TRBV11-2 with TRBJ1-2, with D possibly TRBD1 on 5 matching bases. The germline CDR1 and CDR2 sequences are SGHAT and FQNNGV. There are 15 residues in the CDR3. V lost 5 bases, J lost 6 bases, and 19 bases lay in between. CDR3 region: CASSTLRQREDGYTF. CDR3 in DNA: TGTGCCAGCAGCACCCTCAGACAGCGGGAGGATGGCTACACCTTC.

The chain couples TRBV30 to TRBJ2-3; 10 bases line up with TRBD2. The J segment lost 0 bases and the V segment lost 1 base, leaving 7 bases of the junction unmatched. The germline V gene has CDR1 GTSNPN and CDR2 SVGIG (reference sequence). The CDR3 length is 17 residues. The CDR3, as DNA: TGTGCCTGGAGTGCACAACTAGCGGGGCGTAGCACAGATACGCAGTATTTT. This gives the protein CAWSAQLAGRSTDTQYF.

The chain is built from TRBV14 and TRBJ2-3; D not resolved. V lost 4 bases and J lost 0, with 14 bases in between. This CDR3 is 16 amino acids long. The germline CDR1 and CDR2 sequences are SGHDN and FVKESK. The CDR3 loop reads CASSRRRLSSTDTQYF. The CDR3 nucleotides read TGTGCCAGCAGCCGCAGGCGTCTTTCTAGCACAGATACGCAGTATTTT.

The J gene is TRBJ1-5, the V gene TRBV5-1; D not certain. Trimming removed 0 bases at V and 8 bases at J, with 6 bases between. CDR1 and CDR2 from the germline V gene are SGHRS and YFSETQ. This CDR3 has 12 amino acids. CDR3 in DNA: TGCGCCAGCAGCTTGGGACGGGAGCCCCAGCATTTT. It is translated as CASSLGREPQHF.

The rearrangement uses TRBV5-1 and TRBJ1-5, with 8 bases lining up with TRBD1. J gave up 0 bases and V 2 bases, and 13 bases lay outside the gene matches. The CDR3 covers 19 residues. From germline, CDR1 is SGHRS and CDR2 YFSETQ. CDR3 DNA: TGCGCCAGCAGCTTAAACTGGACTTTGGGACAGGCTAGCAATCAGCCCCAGCATTTT. It codes for CASSLNWTLGQASNQPQHF.

The chain employs TRBV5-1 and TRBJ1-4, with 7 bases that match TRBD1. Trimming took 0 bases from V and 7 from J; bases not matched to a gene: 3. CDR3 length: 14 residues. Germline lookup yields CDR1 SGHRS and CDR2 YFSETQ. CDR3 region: CASSLGQGSEKLFF. The CDR3 nucleotides read TGCGCCAGCAGCTTGGGACAGGGAAGTGAAAAACTGTTTTTT.

This clone was observed a few times. J is TRBJ1-4 and V is TRBV4-3; TRBD1 matches at 10 bases. The CDR3 extends over 13 amino acids. V trimming: 6 bases; J trimming: 11 bases; junction bases outside the gene matches: 6. CDR1 is LGHNA and CDR2 is YSLEER in the germline V gene. This CDR3 reads CASRGTGEGKLFF. In DNA form, the CDR3 reads TGCGCCAGCAGGGGGACAGGGGAAGGGAAACTGTTTTTT.

V is TRBV28 and J is TRBJ1-6, with D perhaps matching TRBD1 (6 bases). V was pared by 7 bases and J by 8 bases, with 15 bases between. The CDR3 has 14 amino acids. Germline loops: CDR1 MDHEN, CDR2 SYDVKM. This CDR3 reads CASITGGGHSPLHF. The CDR3 DNA follows: TGTGCCAGCATCACCGGGGGGGGCCATTCACCCCTCCACTTT. Full variable domain (remainder filled in from reference TRBV28 and TRBJ1-6): DVKVTQSSRYLVKRTGEKVFLECVQDMDHENMFWYRQDPGLGLRLIYFSYDVKMKEKGDIPEGYSVSREKKERFSLILESASTNQTSMYLCASITGGGHSPLHFGNGTRLTVT.

The V and J genes are TRBV15 and TRBJ2-2; D remains ambiguous. The CDR3 has 13 amino acids. Germline CDR1 reads LNHNV; CDR2 reads YYDKDF (reference sequence). The V and J ends lost 5 bases and 6 bases respectively, with 10 bases between them. CDR3: CATSSFFPGELFF. The CDR3 DNA reads as TGTGCCACCAGCTCTTTTTTTCCCGGGGAGCTGTTTTTT.

This chain links TRBV7-9 with TRBJ1-5; 7 nucleotides line up with TRBD1. Per germline, CDR1 SEHNR and CDR2 FQNEAQ (reference sequence). The CDR3 is 14 residues long. V shed 1 base, J shed 7 bases, and the junction held 4 bases outside the gene matches. CDR3 in DNA: TGTGCCAGCAGCTTAGAGACAGGGAACCAGCCCCAGCATTTT. Protein sequence: CASSLETGNQPQHF.

This clone appeared a single time. This chain uses TRBV29-1 with TRBJ1-1, with 9 bases aligning to TRBD1. The CDR3 spans 14 residues. V lost 6 bases, J lost 4 bases, and 9 bases stayed unmatched. CDR1 and CDR2 (germline): SQVTM, ANQGSEA. The CDR3 reads CSVMDRGGFTEAFF. The CDR3 coding sequence is TGCAGCGTGATGGACAGGGGCGGTTTCACTGAAGCTTTCTTT.

The chain uses TRBV19 and TRBJ2-3, with 8 bases identical to TRBD2. CDR3 length equals 15 residues. J gave up 7 bases and V 7 bases, and 13 bases lay outside the gene matches. Per germline, CDR1 LNHDA and CDR2 SQIVND (reference sequence). For the CDR3, the DNA is TGTGCCAGTACCGTTGGGCGCGGGGGGCACTATACGCAGTATTTT. This codes for CASTVGRGGHYTQYF.

The gene calls are TRBV11-3 and TRBJ2-3; tentatively, D is TRBD2 (6 bases). Germline lookup yields CDR1 SGHNT and CDR2 YENEEA. The CDR3 runs to 14 residues. V shed 3 bases and J shed 2 bases, with 9 bases lying between them. The CDR3 protein is CASSLSGSTDTQYF. The CDR3, as DNA: TGTGCCAGCAGCTTGAGCGGGTCCACAGATACGCAGTATTTT.

V and J are TRBV4-1 and TRBJ2-5; TRBD2 agrees at 12 bases. V was clipped by 4 bases and J by 5 bases; unmatched bases: 11. Per germline, CDR1 MGHRA and CDR2 YSYEKL. This CDR3 comprises 17 residues. CDR3 coding DNA: TGCGCCAGCAGCCCAGGACCTAGCGGGGGGGCCGTTGAGACCCAGTACTTC. Amino acids: CASSPGPSGGAVETQYF.

Turning to this clone: The sample carries other DNA sequences with the same CDR3. CDR3 sequence: CASSRDVGLSNSPLHF. The CDR3 DNA is TGTGCCAGTAGTCGTGACGTGGGCTTGAGTAATTCACCCCTCCACTTT. The chain combines TRBV19 with TRBJ1-6, with no clear D. Germline V gene data show CDR1 as LNHDA and CDR2 as SQIVND (reference sequence). Trimming shortened V by 5 bases and J by 6 bases, and 17 bases separated the two germline ends. The CDR3 runs to 16 residues.

This sequence joins TRBV9 and TRBJ2-1; D may be TRBD2 (5 bases). The CDR3 consists of 16 residues. CDR1 is SGDLS, CDR2 YYNGEE, per germline. With 0 bases removed from V and 0 bases from J, the gap between germline ends came to 10 bases. CDR3 sequence (DNA): TGTGCCAGCAGCGTAGGGCAGCGGAGCTCCTACAATGAGCAGTTCTTC. Its protein is CASSVGQRSSYNEQFF.

Regarding this clone: An end of the junction does not agree with germline; a read error may underlie this. The same CDR3 is also encoded by other DNA sequences in this sample. V usage is TRBV13 and J usage is TRBJ1-6; D might be TRBD1 (6 bases). CDR1 PRHDT and CDR2 FYEKMQ come from the germline V gene (reference sequence). The CDR3 runs 17 residues. The CDR3 region is CASSLGPYRPGDSPLHF. The CDR3 DNA reads TGTGCCAGCAGCTTGGGACCTTATCGGCCAGGGGATTCCCCCCTCCACTTT.

V usage is TRBV19 and J usage is TRBJ2-1, with 12 bases matching TRBD2. The germline V gene encodes CDR1 LNHDA and CDR2 SQIVND (reference sequence). Germline trimming cut 6 bases from V and 9 bases from J; bases unmatched to any gene: 15. This CDR3 region has 17 residues. This chain's CDR3 is CASSPLSSSGGAIEQFF. The CDR3 region has the DNA TGTGCCAGTAGCCCTTTGAGCTCTAGCGGGGGGGCTATTGAGCAGTTCTTC.

This chain uses TRBV2 with TRBJ2-3; 14 positions agree with TRBD2. Germline lookup yields CDR1 SNHLY and CDR2 FYNNEI. The CDR3 has 16 amino acids. The V gene end was trimmed by 5 bases and the J gene end by 7 bases; junction bases not matched to a gene: 8. The CDR3 DNA reads as TGTGCCAGCAGTAAGACTAGCGGGGGGGGTAGGAATACGCAGTATTTT. The encoded protein is CASSKTSGGGRNTQYF.

V and J are TRBV7-2 and TRBJ1-1, with 8 bases that match TRBD1. This CDR3 is built from 16 residues. Germline lookup yields CDR1 SGHTA and CDR2 FQGNSA. Losses at the gene ends were 2 bases for V and 4 bases for J; bases not matched to a gene: 9. CDR3 protein: CASSLTGDRPGTEAFF. The CDR3 nucleotides read TGTGCCAGCAGCTTAACGGGGGACAGGCCCGGCACTGAAGCTTTCTTT.

The chain recombines TRBV6-1 with TRBJ2-7; D perhaps matches TRBD1 (6 bases). The V gene's germline CDR1 is MNHNS and CDR2 SASEGT. The CDR3 extends over 13 amino acids. Trimming pared 5 bases from V and 2 bases from J, leaving 10 bases between. CDR3 region: CASSSWGPYEQYF. CDR3 nucleotide sequence: TGTGCCAGCAGTTCCTGGGGGCCCTACGAGCAGTACTTC.

Only one count was recorded for this clone. This chain joins TRBV7-3 and TRBJ1-3; 7 nucleotides match TRBD1. V was clipped by 5 bases and J by 8 bases; unmatched bases: 6. This CDR3 region has 13 residues. Germline V lookup: CDR1 SGHTA, CDR2 FQGTGA. The CDR3: CASSEGAQDTIYF. CDR3 coding DNA: TGTGCCAGCAGCGAGGGGGCGCAGGACACCATATATTTT.